Following are 6 T cell receptor beta chains from one sample sequenced in a study of shared clonotypes between healthy human individuals. Some clones are missing from TCRdb's copy, which holds only in-frame ones; the method was immunoSEQ multiplex PCR. The sample lists about 2.4 million clones, roughly 93% occurring once. Input material: naive CD4+ T cells from PBMCs. The subset here: CD45RA+ positively selected. The receptor set was obtained from a man younger than 30 in good health. Some clones in this sample may be carry-over from other donors' samples.

A word on this clone: Within the sample, other DNA sequences also encode this same CDR3. In DNA form, the CDR3 reads TGTGCCAGCAGCTTAGTCCCAGATACGCAGTATTTT. Translated: CASSLVPDTQYF. The chain carries TRBV7-9 and TRBJ2-3, with D unclear. Germline lookup yields CDR1 SEHNR and CDR2 FQNEAQ (reference sequence). The V end was cut by 1 base, the J end by 4 bases, with 3 bases between. The CDR3 length is 12 residues.

This chain links TRBV5-4 with TRBJ2-7; 9 bases align to TRBD1. Germline values: CDR1 SGHNT, CDR2 YYREEE (reference sequence). V trimming: 4 bases; J trimming: 6 bases; junction bases outside the gene matches: 8. The CDR3 sequence is 14 residues long. CDR3 DNA sequence: TGTGCCAGCAGCCGCGACAGGGGGGAGGGCGAGCAGTACTTC. This gives the protein CASSRDRGEGEQYF.

This chain joins TRBV29-1 and TRBJ2-1; weak D call: TRBD2 (6 bases). CDR1 and CDR2 (germline): SQVTM, ANQGSEA. Between the trimmed V and J ends, which lost 7 bases and 4 bases, there was a span of 20 bases. The CDR3 length is 15 residues. CDR3 amino acids: CSGTGGANTYNEQFF. CDR3 in DNA: TGCAGCGGAACAGGCGGGGCGAATACATACAATGAGCAGTTCTTC.

CDR3 residues: CASSLVYGGNTGELFF. CDR3 bases: TGTGCCAGCAGCTTGGTATACGGGGGGAACACCGGGGAGCTGTTTTTT. V and J are TRBV5-8 and TRBJ2-2; a possible D gene is TRBD2 (6 bases). CDR3 length equals 16 residues. Trimming left V 0 bases short and J 1 base short, with 10 bases between. The germline V gene has CDR1 SGHTS and CDR2 YDEGEE.

The V gene is TRBV19, the J gene TRBJ2-7; 7 nucleotides line up with TRBD1. This CDR3 region has 14 residues. Trimming cost V 8 bases and J 3 bases; bases outside gene matches: 10. Germline V lookup: CDR1 LNHDA, CDR2 SQIVND (reference sequence). CDR3 sequence: CASAARGQSYEQYF. In DNA form, the CDR3 reads TGTGCCAGTGCTGCCAGGGGACAGAGCTACGAGCAGTACTTC. The whole variable domain, filled in from reference TRBV19 and TRBJ2-7, reads DGGITQSPKYLFRKEGQNVTLSCEQNLNHDAMYWYRQDPGQGLRLIYYSQIVNDFQKGDIAEGYSVSREKKESFPLTVTSAQKNPTAFYLCASAARGQSYEQYFGPGTRLTVT.

This sequence joins TRBV6-5 and TRBJ1-1; D might be TRBD1 (5 bases). V gave up 4 bases and J gave up 4 bases, with 10 bases separating them. The CDR3 is 13 amino acids. Germline loops: CDR1 MNHEY, CDR2 SVGAGI. The DNA of the CDR3 is TGTGCCAGCAGTTCCCCAGGGCCCACTGAAGCTTTCTTT. It codes for CASSSPGPTEAFF.